A single sample is the source of the 10 T cell receptor beta chains below, sequenced in a study of somatic mutations in cytotoxic T cells in rheumatoid arthritis (dated by TCRdb to between 2016 and 2019). The library was produced with the immunoSEQ multiplex PCR assay. This immuneACCESS table, as held by TCRdb, lists in-frame sequences with V and J called but not all clones. Of the missing ones, under half trace to an unresolved V gene in checked studies; the others have no known cause. The sample contains 20,000 or so clones, 85% of them found a single time. Together, the top ten hold about 7% of the sample. Material for sequencing was CD8+ T cells sorted from blood. These TCRs come from a woman in her thirties or forties with rheumatoid arthritis.

This clone was observed once. The chain recombines TRBV5-4 with TRBJ2-1; 9 bases are a match to TRBD2. The CDR3 totals 15 residues. Losses at the gene ends were 6 bases for V and 4 bases for J; bases not matched to a gene: 8. Per the germline V gene, CDR1 is SGHNT and CDR2 is YYREEE (reference sequence). The CDR3 region has the DNA TGTGCCAGCAAAAGCCCTAGCGGGGTTTACAATGAGCAGTTCTTC. This codes for CASKSPSGVYNEQFF.

The chain links TRBV5-1 to TRBJ2-1; TRBD1 agrees at 7 bases. The germline V gene has CDR1 SGHRS and CDR2 YFSETQ. J gave up 7 bases and V 1 base, and 11 bases lay outside the gene matches. The CDR3 has 16 amino acids. The CDR3: CASSLIVGQASNEQFF. The DNA of the CDR3 is TGCGCCAGCAGCTTGATTGTCGGACAGGCGAGTAATGAGCAGTTCTTC. Combining the CDR3 with reference TRBV5-1 and TRBJ2-1 gives the whole variable domain KAGVTQTPRYLIKTRGQQVTLSCSPISGHRSVSWYQQTPGQGLQFLFEYFSETQRNKGNFPGRFSGRQFSNSRSEMNVSTLELGDSALYLCASSLIVGQASNEQFFGPGTRLTVL.

The chain combines TRBV5-1 with TRBJ1-2; weak D call: TRBD1 (5 bases). The CDR3 covers 15 residues. Looked up from germline, CDR1 is SGHRS and CDR2 is YFSETQ. V shed 3 bases and J shed 6 bases, with 18 bases lying between them. CDR3: CASSSGNLGLDGYTF. CDR3 nucleotides: TGCGCCAGCAGCTCCGGAAATTTGGGGCTAGATGGCTACACCTTC. Drawing the rest from reference TRBV5-1 and TRBJ1-2, the complete variable domain is KAGVTQTPRYLIKTRGQQVTLSCSPISGHRSVSWYQQTPGQGLQFLFEYFSETQRNKGNFPGRFSGRQFSNSRSEMNVSTLELGDSALYLCASSSGNLGLDGYTFGSGTRLTVV.

This sequence joins TRBV5-5 and TRBJ1-1; D gene uncertain. Germline loops: CDR1 SGHKS, CDR2 YYEKEE (reference sequence). Trimming cost V 1 base and J 0 bases, with 7 bases left between them. The length of the CDR3 is 14 residues. The CDR3 is CASSLMEVNTEAFF. CDR3 coding DNA: TGTGCCAGCAGCTTGATGGAGGTGAACACTGAAGCTTTCTTT.

The rearrangement joins TRBV7-9 to TRBJ2-3, with D unclear. The CDR3 is 12 residues long. Trimming removed 4 bases at V and 6 bases at J, with 8 bases between. Germline-derived CDR1 and CDR2 are SEHNR and FQNEAQ (reference sequence). The CDR3 coding sequence is TGTGCCAGCAGCTGGCAGCGTGATACGCAGTATTTT. Protein sequence: CASSWQRDTQYF.

This chain uses TRBV7-6 with TRBJ2-3, with a tentative D call TRBD2 (7 bases). V shed 1 base and J shed 2 bases, with 13 bases lying between them. There are 16 residues in the CDR3. Germline CDR1 and CDR2: SGHVS and FNYEAQ. CDR3 nucleotide sequence: TGTGCCAGCAGCTTAGTGCAGGCGGGGGCCACAGATACGCAGTATTTT. Protein sequence: CASSLVQAGATDTQYF.

The chain uses TRBV6-1 and TRBJ2-4, with D maybe TRBD1 (5 bases). Trimming removed 6 bases at V and 3 bases at J, with 9 bases between. Germline CDR1 is MNHNS and CDR2 is SASEGT. The CDR3 is made up of 13 amino acids. The CDR3 here is CASRDGHKNIQYF. The CDR3 DNA sequence: TGTGCCAGCAGGGACGGACACAAAAACATTCAGTACTTC.

V gene TRBV6-5 combines with J gene TRBJ2-2; 10 bases are shared with TRBD1. Germline values: CDR1 MNHEY, CDR2 SVGAGI. The V and J ends lost 8 bases and 4 bases, in that order; junction bases with no gene match: 7. This CDR3 has 15 residues. In DNA, the CDR3 is TGTGCCAGCCTTGGGGACAGGGGAAGCACCGGGGAGCTGTTTTTT. It encodes CASLGDRGSTGELFF.

V and J are TRBV5-1 and TRBJ2-1, with 8 bases matching TRBD2. Germline V lookup: CDR1 SGHRS, CDR2 YFSETQ. J lost 0 bases, V lost 3 bases, and 8 bases had no gene match. The CDR3 is 17 residues long. CDR3 in DNA: TGCGCCAGCAGCTCTACTTTCAGCGGGAGCTCCTACAATGAGCAGTTCTTC. It specifies CASSSTFSGSSYNEQFF.

The chain joins TRBV30 to TRBJ2-7; D might be TRBD1 (6 bases). The CDR3 spans 11 residues. V lost 2 bases and J lost 6, with 8 bases in between. Germline V CDR1 and CDR2: GTSNPN, SVGIG (reference sequence). CDR3 coding DNA: TGTGCCTGGAGTTACAGGGCCGAGCAGTACTTC. Translating it yields CAWSYRAEQYF.